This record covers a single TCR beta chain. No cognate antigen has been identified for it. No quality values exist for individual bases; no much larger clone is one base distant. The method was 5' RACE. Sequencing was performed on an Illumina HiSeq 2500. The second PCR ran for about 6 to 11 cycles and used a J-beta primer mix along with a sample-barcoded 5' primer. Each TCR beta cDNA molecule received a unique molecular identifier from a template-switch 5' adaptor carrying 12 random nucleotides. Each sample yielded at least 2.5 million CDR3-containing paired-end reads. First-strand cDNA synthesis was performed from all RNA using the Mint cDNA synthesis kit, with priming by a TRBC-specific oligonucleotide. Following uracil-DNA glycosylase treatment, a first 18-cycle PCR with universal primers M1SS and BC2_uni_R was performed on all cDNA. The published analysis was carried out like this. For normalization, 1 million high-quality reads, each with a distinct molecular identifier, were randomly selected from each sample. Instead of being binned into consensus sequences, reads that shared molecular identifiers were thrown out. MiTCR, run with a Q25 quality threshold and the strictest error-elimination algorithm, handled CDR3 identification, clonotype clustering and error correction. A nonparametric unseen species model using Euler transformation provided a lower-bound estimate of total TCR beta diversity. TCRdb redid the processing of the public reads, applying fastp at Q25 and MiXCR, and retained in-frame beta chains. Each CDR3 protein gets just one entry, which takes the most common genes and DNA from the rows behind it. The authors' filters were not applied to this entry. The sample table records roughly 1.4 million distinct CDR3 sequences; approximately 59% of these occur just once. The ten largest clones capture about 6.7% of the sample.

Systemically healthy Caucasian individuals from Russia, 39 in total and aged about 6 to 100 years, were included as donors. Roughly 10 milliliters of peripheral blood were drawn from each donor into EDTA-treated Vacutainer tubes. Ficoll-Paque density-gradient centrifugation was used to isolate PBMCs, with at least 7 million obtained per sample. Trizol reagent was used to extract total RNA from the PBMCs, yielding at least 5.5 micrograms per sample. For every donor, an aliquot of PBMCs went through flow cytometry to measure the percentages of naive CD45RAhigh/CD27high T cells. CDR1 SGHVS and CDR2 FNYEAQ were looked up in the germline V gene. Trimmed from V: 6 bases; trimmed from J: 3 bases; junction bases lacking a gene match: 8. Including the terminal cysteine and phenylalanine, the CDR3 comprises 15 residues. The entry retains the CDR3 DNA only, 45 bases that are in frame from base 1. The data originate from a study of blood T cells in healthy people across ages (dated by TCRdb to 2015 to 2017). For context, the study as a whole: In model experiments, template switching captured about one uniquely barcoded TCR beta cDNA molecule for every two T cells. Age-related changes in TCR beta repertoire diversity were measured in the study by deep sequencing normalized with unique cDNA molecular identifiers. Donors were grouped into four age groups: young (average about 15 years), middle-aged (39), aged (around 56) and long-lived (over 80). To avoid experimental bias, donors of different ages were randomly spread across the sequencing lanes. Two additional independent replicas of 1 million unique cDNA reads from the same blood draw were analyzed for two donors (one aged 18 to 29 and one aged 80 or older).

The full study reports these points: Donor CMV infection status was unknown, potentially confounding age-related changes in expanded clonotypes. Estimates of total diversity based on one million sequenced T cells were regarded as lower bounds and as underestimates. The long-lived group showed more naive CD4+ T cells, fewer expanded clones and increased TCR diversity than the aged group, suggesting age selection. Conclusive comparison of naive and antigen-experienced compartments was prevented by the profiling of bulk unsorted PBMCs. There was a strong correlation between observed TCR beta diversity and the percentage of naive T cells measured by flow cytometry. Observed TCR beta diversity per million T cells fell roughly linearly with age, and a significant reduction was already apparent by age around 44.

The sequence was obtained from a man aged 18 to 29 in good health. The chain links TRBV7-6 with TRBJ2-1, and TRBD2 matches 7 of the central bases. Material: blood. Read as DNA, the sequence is TGTGCCAGCAGTTTTGGCGGGGGAGGCTACAATGAGCAGTTCTTC. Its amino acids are CASSFGGGGYNEQFF.